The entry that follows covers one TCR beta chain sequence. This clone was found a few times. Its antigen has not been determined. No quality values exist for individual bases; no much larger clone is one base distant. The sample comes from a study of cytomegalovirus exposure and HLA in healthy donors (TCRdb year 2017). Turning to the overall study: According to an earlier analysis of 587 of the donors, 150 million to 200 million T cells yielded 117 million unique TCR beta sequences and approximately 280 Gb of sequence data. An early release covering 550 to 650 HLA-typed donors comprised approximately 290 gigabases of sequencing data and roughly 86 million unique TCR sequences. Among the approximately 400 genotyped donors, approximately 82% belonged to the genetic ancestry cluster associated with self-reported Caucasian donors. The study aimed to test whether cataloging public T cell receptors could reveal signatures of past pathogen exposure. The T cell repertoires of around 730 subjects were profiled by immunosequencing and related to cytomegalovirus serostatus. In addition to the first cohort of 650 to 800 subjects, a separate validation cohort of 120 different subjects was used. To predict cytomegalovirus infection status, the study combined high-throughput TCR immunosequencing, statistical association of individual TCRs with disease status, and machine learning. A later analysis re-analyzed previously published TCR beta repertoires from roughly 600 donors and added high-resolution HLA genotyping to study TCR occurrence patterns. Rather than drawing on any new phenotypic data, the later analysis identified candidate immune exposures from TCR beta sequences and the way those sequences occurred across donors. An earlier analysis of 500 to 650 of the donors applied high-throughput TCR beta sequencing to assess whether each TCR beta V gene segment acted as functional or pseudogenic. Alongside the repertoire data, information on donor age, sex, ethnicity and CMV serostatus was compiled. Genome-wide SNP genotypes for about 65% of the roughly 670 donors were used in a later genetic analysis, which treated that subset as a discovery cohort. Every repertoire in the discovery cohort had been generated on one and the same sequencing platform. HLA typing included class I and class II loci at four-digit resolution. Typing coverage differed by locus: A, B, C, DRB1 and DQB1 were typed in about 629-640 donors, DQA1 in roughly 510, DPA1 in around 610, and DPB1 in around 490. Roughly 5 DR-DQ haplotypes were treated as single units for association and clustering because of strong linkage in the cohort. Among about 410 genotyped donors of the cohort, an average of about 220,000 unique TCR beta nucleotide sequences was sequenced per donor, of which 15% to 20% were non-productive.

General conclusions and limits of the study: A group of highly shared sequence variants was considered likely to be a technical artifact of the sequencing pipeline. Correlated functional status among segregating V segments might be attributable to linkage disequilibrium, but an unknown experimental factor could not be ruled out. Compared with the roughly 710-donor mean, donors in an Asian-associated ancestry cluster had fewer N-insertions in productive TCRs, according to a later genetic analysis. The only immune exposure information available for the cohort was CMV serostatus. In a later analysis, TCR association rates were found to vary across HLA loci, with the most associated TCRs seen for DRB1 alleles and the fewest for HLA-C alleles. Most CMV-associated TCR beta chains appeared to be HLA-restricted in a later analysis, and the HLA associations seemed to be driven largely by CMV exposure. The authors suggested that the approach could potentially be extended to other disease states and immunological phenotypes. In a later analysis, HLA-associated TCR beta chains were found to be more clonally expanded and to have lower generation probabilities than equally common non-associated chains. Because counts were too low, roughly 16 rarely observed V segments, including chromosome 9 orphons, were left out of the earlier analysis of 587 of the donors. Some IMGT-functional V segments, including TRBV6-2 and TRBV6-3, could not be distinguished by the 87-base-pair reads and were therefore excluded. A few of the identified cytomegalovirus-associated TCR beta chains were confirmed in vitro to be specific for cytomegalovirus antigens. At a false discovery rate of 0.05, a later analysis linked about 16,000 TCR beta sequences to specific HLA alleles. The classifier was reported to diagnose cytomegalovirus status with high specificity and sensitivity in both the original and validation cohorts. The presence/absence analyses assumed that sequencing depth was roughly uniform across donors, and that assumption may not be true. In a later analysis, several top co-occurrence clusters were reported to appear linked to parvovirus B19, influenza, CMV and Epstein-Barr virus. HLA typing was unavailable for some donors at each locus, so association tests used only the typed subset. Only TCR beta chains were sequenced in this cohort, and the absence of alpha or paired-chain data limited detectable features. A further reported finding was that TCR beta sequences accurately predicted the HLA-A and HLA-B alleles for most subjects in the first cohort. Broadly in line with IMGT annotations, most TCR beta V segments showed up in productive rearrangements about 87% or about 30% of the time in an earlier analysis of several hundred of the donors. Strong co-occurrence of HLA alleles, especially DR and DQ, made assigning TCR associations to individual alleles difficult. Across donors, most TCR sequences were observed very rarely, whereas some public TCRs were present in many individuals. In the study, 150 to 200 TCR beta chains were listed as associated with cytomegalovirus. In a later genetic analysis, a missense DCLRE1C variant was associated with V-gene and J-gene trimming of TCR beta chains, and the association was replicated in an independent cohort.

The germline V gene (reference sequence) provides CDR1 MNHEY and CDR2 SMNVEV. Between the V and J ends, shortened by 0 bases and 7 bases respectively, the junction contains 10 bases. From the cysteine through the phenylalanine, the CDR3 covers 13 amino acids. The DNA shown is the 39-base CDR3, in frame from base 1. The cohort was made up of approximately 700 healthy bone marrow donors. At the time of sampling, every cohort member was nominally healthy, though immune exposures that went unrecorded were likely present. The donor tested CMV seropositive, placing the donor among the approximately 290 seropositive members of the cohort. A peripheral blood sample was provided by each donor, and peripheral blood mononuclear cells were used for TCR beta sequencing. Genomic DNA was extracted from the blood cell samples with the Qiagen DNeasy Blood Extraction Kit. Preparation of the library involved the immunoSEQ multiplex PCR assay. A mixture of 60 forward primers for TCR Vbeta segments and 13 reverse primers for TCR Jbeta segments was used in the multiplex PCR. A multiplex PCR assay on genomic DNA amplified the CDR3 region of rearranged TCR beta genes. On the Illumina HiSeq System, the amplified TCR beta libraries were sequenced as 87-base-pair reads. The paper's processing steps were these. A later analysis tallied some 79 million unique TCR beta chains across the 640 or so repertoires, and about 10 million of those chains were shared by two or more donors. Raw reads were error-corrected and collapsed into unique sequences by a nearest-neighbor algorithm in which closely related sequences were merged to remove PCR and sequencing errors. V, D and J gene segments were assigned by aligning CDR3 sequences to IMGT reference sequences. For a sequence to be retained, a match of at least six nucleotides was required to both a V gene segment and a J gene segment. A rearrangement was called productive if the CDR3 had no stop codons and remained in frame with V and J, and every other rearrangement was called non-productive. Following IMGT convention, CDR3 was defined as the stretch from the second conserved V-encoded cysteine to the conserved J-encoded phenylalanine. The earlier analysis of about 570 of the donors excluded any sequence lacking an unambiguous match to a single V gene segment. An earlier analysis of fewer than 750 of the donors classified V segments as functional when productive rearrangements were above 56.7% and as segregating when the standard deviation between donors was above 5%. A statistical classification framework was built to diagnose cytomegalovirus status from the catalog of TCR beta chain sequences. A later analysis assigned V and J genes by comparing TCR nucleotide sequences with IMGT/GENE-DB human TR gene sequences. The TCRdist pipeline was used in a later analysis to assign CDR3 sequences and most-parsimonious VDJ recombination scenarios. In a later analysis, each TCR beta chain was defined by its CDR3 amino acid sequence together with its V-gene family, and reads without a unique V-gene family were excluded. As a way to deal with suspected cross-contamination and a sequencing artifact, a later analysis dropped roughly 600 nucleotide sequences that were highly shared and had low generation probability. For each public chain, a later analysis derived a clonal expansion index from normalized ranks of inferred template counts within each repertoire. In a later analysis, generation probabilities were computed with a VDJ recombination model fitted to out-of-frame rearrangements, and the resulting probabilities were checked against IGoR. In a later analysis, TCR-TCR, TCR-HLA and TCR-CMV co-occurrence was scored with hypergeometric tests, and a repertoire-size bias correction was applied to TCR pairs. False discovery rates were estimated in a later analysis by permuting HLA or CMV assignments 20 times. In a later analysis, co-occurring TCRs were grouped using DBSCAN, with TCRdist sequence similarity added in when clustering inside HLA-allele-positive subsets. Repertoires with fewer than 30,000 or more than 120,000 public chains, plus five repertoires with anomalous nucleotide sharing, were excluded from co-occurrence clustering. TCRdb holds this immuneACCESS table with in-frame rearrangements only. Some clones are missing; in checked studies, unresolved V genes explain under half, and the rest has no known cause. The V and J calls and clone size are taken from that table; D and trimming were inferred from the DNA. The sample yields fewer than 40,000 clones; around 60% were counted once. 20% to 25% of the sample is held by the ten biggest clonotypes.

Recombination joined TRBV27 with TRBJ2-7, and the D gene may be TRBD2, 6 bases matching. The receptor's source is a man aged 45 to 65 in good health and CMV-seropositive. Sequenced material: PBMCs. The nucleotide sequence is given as TGTGCCAGCAGTTTATCTCTAGCGTTGGAGCAGTACTTC. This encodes CASSLSLALEQYF.